These 24 T cell receptor beta chains share one sample of origin, sequenced in a study of blood T cell repertoires in COVID-19 (dated by TCRdb to about 2020). Libraries were built with the immunoSEQ multiplex PCR assay. What TCRdb holds here is the immuneACCESS table cut down to in-frame rearrangements. Part of the clones is not present; checked against another copy, under half of the missing clones reflect an unresolved V gene, and the others are unexplained. The sample records about 210,000 clones, roughly 82% of which are singletons. Together, the top ten hold roughly 12% of the sample. The source material was peripheral blood. The receptors originated from a middle-aged woman with acute or convalescent COVID-19.

The gene calls are TRBV10-2 and TRBJ2-1, with 13 bases identical to TRBD2. The CDR3 is 16 amino acids. The ends lost 3 bases at V and 9 bases at J; junction bases unmatched: 8. The V gene's germline CDR1 is WSHSY and CDR2 SAAADI. The CDR3 bases are TGCGCCAGCAGTGACCCCGGACTAGCGGGAGTCGGTGAGCAGTTCTTC. Its translation is CASSDPGLAGVGEQFF.

The rearrangement joins TRBV7-7 to TRBJ2-2; 7 bases align to TRBD1. V shed 3 bases and J 2 bases; nucleotides not matched to a gene: 18. CDR1 is SSHAT and CDR2 is FNYEAQ in the germline V gene (reference sequence). This CDR3 comprises 20 residues. The CDR3 DNA is TGTGCCAGCAGCTTTGGGGACCGGGACAGTCCCCAAAAAAACACCGGGGAGCTGTTTTTT. Amino acid sequence: CASSFGDRDSPQKNTGELFF.

The chain couples TRBV19 to TRBJ2-1; 7 bases line up with TRBD2. CDR1 and CDR2 (germline): LNHDA, SQIVND (reference sequence). J lost 4 bases, V lost 8 bases, and 5 bases had no gene match. The CDR3 has 13 residues. Written as DNA, the CDR3 is TGTGCCAGTTCTAGCGGCAATTACAATGAGCAGTTCTTC. Its translation is CASSSGNYNEQFF.

The V gene is TRBV4-3, the J gene TRBJ2-1; 8 bases agree with TRBD2. In germline, CDR1 is LGHNA, CDR2 YSLEER. V trimming: 4 bases; J trimming: 0 bases; junction bases outside the gene matches: 2. The CDR3 length is 15 residues. In nucleotides, the CDR3 is TGCGCCAGCAGCCTCGGGACTAGCTCCTACAATGAGCAGTTCTTC. Translated: CASSLGTSSYNEQFF.

The chain joins TRBV9 to TRBJ2-4; 13 nucleotides match TRBD2. Germline CDR1 and CDR2: SGDLS and YYNGEE. V shed 5 bases, J shed 0 bases, and the junction held 8 bases outside the gene matches. The CDR3 length is 18 residues. Here the CDR3 reads CASSQTSGRPLAKNIQYF. The DNA for the CDR3 is TGTGCCAGCAGTCAGACTAGCGGGAGGCCCCTAGCCAAAAACATTCAGTACTTC.

This rearrangement joins TRBV19 to TRBJ2-2; D is ambiguous. Per the germline V gene, CDR1 is LNHDA and CDR2 is SQIVND (reference sequence). Trimming took off 1 base at V and 6 bases at J, with 6 bases between the two ends. The length of the CDR3 is 13 residues. The DNA for the CDR3 is TGTGCCAGTAGTATAGTAGCAGCCGGGGAGCTGTTTTTT. Its protein product is CASSIVAAGELFF. Together with reference TRBV19 and TRBJ2-2, the CDR3 gives the full variable domain: DGGITQSPKYLFRKEGQNVTLSCEQNLNHDAMYWYRQDPGQGLRLIYYSQIVNDFQKGDIAEGYSVSREKKESFPLTVTSAQKNPTAFYLCASSIVAAGELFFGEGSRLTVL.

This rearrangement joins TRBV6-5 to TRBJ2-7; 9 bases align to TRBD2. Germline V gives CDR1 MNHEY, CDR2 SVGAGI. The CDR3 is 14 residues long. J lost 2 bases, V lost 6 bases, and 5 bases had no gene match. DNA for the CDR3: TGTGCCAGCAGGGATAGCGGGAGTCCCTACGAGCAGTACTTC. Amino acids: CASRDSGSPYEQYF.

The chain joins TRBV3-1 (or the pseudogene TRBV3-2) to TRBJ1-2, with 12 bases identical to TRBD1. V lost 0 bases, J lost 5 bases, and 4 bases stayed unmatched. The germline gives CDR1 LGHDT, CDR2 YNNKEL (reference sequence). The CDR3 covers 16 residues. The CDR3 nucleotides are TGTGCCAGCAGCCAAGATAGGGACAGGGGGCTTTATGGCTACACCTTC. This translates into CASSQDRDRGLYGYTF.

The V call is TRBV5-4, the J call TRBJ2-7; tentatively, D is TRBD1 (5 bases). Germline V gene lookup returns CDR1 SGHNT and CDR2 YYREEE (reference sequence). The ends were cut back, 4 bases at V and 0 bases at J, with 11 bases in the middle. This CDR3 comprises 14 residues. This CDR3 reads CASSPFDSSYEQYF. Written as DNA, the CDR3 is TGTGCCAGCAGCCCCTTCGACAGCTCCTACGAGCAGTACTTC.

This chain uses TRBV5-1 with TRBJ2-2, with D possibly being TRBD1 (6 bases). The CDR3 totals 15 residues. V gave up 3 bases and J gave up 1 base, with 10 bases separating them. The germline gives CDR1 SGHRS, CDR2 YFSETQ. The CDR3 DNA follows: TGCGCCAGCAGCTCAGGACAGTTGAACACCGGGGAGCTGTTTTTT. Its translation is CASSSGQLNTGELFF. The variable domain in full, with the rest retrieved from reference TRBV5-1 and TRBJ2-2, is KAGVTQTPRYLIKTRGQQVTLSCSPISGHRSVSWYQQTPGQGLQFLFEYFSETQRNKGNFPGRFSGRQFSNSRSEMNVSTLELGDSALYLCASSSGQLNTGELFFGEGSRLTVL.

The CDR3 sequence is CASSMQGAGYGYTF. CDR3 nucleotide sequence: TGTGCCAGTAGTATGCAGGGGGCTGGGTATGGCTACACCTTC. The gene calls are TRBV19 and TRBJ1-2, with 8 positions matching TRBD1. J gave up 5 bases and V 3 bases, and 5 bases lay outside the gene matches. The CDR3 extends over 14 amino acids. The V gene's germline CDR1 is LNHDA and CDR2 SQIVND (reference sequence).

The chain combines TRBV11-2 with TRBJ2-7; 8 bases map to TRBD1. V lost 5 bases, J lost 2 bases, and 11 bases stayed unmatched. Per the germline V gene, CDR1 is SGHAT and CDR2 is FQNNGV. There are 16 residues in the CDR3. CDR3 loop: CASSRRDPGQAYEQYF. The CDR3 bases are TGTGCCAGCAGCCGTCGGGACCCGGGACAGGCCTACGAGCAGTACTTC.

This clone was found once. V and J are TRBV6-4 and TRBJ2-3, with a weak D call TRBD2 (5 bases). The V end was cut by 2 bases, the J end by 3 bases, with 9 bases between. The CDR3 extends over 14 amino acids. Germline V gives CDR1 MRHNA, CDR2 SNTAGT. The CDR3 sequence is CASSDGLATDTQYF. DNA of the CDR3: TGTGCCAGCAGTGACGGGTTAGCGACAGATACGCAGTATTTT.

This chain links TRBV2 with TRBJ1-2, with D possibly being TRBD1 (5 bases). There are 16 residues in the CDR3. The germline CDR1 and CDR2 sequences are SNHLY and FYNNEI. The germline V and J ends were trimmed by 0 bases and 6 bases, with 17 bases remaining between them. In nucleotides, the CDR3 is TGTGCCAGCAGTGAAGCCGGGTTTGCAGGGAACAATGGCTACACCTTC. Amino acids: CASSEAGFAGNNGYTF.

J is TRBJ2-7 and V is TRBV7-8; D unresolved. V shed 1 base and J shed 5 bases, with 15 bases lying between them. The CDR3 has 15 residues. Germline lookup yields CDR1 SGHVS and CDR2 FQNEAQ. CDR3 nucleotides: TGTGCCAGCAGCTTAGGAGTCCTCCGCGCGGACGAGCAGTACTTC. Protein sequence: CASSLGVLRADEQYF.

V is TRBV6-4 and J is TRBJ1-2; 9 nucleotides align to TRBD1. Germline assignment: CDR1 MRHNA and CDR2 SNTAGT. Trimming cost V 5 bases and J 6 bases; bases outside gene matches: 4. CDR3 length equals 13 residues. CDR3 residues: CASSSDRGDGYTF. The CDR3 bases are TGTGCCAGCAGTTCGGACAGGGGAGATGGCTACACCTTC.

The chain is built from TRBV29-1 and TRBJ2-5, with 7 bases lining up with TRBD1. The CDR3 totals 16 residues. The ends lost 1 base at V and 5 bases at J; junction bases unmatched: 13. Germline V CDR1 and CDR2: SQVTM, ANQGSEA. In DNA, the CDR3 is TGCAGCGTTGAAGGGTCCGGCAGGGGGATTTGGGAGACCCAGTACTTC. This translates into CSVEGSGRGIWETQYF.

This clone came up a few times. This chain joins TRBV20-1 and TRBJ1-2; D not resolved. V lost 3 bases to trimming and J lost 5 bases, with 10 bases between them. Germline-derived CDR1 and CDR2 are DFQATT and SNEGSKA (reference sequence). The CDR3 spans 12 residues. DNA for the CDR3: TGCAGTGCTAGTATCGCAGGTTATGGCTACACCTTC. This translates into CSASIAGYGYTF.

V usage is TRBV3-1 (or the pseudogene TRBV3-2) and J usage is TRBJ2-7; 10 nucleotides agree with TRBD1. CDR3 length: 13 residues. Germline V CDR1 and CDR2: LGHDT, YNNKEL (reference sequence). V lost 7 bases and J lost 7; bases outside the gene matches: 7. The CDR3 DNA is TGTGCCAGCACCAGACAGGGGGCGCAGGAGCAGTACTTC. Its protein is CASTRQGAQEQYF.

This clone came up once. V usage is TRBV10-3 and J usage is TRBJ2-3; 11 bases agree with TRBD2. The CDR3 totals 16 residues. Germline loops: CDR1 ENHRY, CDR2 SYGVKD. With V trimmed by 5 bases and J by 5 bases, 9 bases remained unmatched. CDR3 residues: CAISTGLAGGGDTQYF. The CDR3 DNA is TGTGCCATCAGTACCGGGCTAGCGGGAGGTGGAGATACGCAGTATTTT.

This chain joins TRBV7-2 and TRBJ1-3, with D perhaps TRBD1 (5 bases). Per germline, CDR1 SGHTA and CDR2 FQGNSA. The CDR3 contains 18 residues. The V and J ends lost 1 base and 0 bases respectively, with 16 bases between them. CDR3 sequence (DNA): TGTGCCAGCAGCTTAGGGGTATGGGGCGGCGCCTCTGGAAACACCATATATTTT. Translated, it gives CASSLGVWGGASGNTIYF.

To note about this clone: Other nucleotide sequences from this sample produce the same CDR3. The chain recombines TRBV12-5 with TRBJ1-1, with D maybe TRBD1 (6 bases). The CDR3 contains 13 residues. The V and J ends lost 3 bases and 1 base respectively, with 6 bases between them. Germline V gene lookup returns CDR1 LGHNT and CDR2 FRNRAP. Written as DNA, the CDR3 is TGTGCTAGTGGTTTAGGGGGGAACACTGAAGCTTTCTTT. Protein: CASGLGGNTEAFF.

The chain joins TRBV7-8 to TRBJ1-2, with D tentatively TRBD1 (5 bases). Per the germline V gene, CDR1 is SGHVS and CDR2 is FQNEAQ. CDR3 size: 16 residues. Trimming took 5 bases from V and 3 from J, leaving 19 bases between them. The CDR3 sequence: CASSRGRAGLDYGYTF. CDR3 bases: TGTGCCAGCAGCCGGGGCAGGGCCGGTCTGGACTATGGCTACACCTTC.

This clone occurred once. The V gene is TRBV5-1, the J gene TRBJ2-2; 9 bases match TRBD2. The CDR3 length is 16 residues. The germline gives CDR1 SGHRS, CDR2 YFSETQ. V lost 6 bases to trimming and J lost 8 bases; unmatched junction nucleotides: 14. In DNA, the CDR3 is TGCGCCAGCACCGAGGTGCGGGGGGGCCTCTCGGGGGAGCTGTTTTTT. Translated, it gives CASTEVRGGLSGELFF.